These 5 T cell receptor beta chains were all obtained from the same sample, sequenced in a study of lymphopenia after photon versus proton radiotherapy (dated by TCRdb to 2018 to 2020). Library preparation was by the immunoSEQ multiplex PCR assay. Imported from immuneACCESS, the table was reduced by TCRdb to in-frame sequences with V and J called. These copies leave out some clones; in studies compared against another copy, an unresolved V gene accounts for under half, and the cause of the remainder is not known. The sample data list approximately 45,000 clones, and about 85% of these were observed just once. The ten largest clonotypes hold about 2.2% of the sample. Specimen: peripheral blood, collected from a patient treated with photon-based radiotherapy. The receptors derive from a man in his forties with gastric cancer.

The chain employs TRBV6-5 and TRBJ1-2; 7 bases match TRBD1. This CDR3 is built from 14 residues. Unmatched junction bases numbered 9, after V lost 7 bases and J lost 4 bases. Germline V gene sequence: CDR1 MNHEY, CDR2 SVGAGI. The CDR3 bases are TGTGCCAGCAACCCAGGGGGTGCTGGCTATGGCTACACCTTC. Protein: CASNPGGAGYGYTF.

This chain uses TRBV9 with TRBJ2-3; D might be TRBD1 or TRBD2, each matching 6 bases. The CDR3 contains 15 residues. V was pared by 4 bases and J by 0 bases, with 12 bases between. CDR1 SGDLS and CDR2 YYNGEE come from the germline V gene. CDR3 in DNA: TGTGCCAGCAGCCAAGGGGGGCATAGCACAGATACGCAGTATTTT. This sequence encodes CASSQGGHSTDTQYF.

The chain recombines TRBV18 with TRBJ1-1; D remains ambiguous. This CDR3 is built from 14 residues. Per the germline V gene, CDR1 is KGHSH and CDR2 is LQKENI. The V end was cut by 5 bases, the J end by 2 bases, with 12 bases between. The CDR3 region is CASSAQQLNTEAFF. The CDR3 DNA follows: TGTGCCAGCTCAGCTCAACAGCTAAACACTGAAGCTTTCTTT.

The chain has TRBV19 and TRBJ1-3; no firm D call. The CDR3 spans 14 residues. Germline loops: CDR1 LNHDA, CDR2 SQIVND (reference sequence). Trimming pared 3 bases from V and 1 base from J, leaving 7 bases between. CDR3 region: CASSMTGSGNTIYF. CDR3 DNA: TGTGCCAGTAGTATGACCGGGTCTGGAAACACCATATATTTT. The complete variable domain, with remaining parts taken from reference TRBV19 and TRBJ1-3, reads DGGITQSPKYLFRKEGQNVTLSCEQNLNHDAMYWYRQDPGQGLRLIYYSQIVNDFQKGDIAEGYSVSREKKESFPLTVTSAQKNPTAFYLCASSMTGSGNTIYFGEGSWLTVV.

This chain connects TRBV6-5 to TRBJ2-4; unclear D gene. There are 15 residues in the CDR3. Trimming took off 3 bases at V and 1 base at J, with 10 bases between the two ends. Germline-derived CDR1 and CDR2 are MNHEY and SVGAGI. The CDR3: CASSYTVGAKNIQYF. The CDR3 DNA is TGTGCCAGCAGTTATACTGTAGGGGCCAAAAACATTCAGTACTTC.